This TCR beta chain was recovered during a study of T cell repertoires in cytomegalovirus infection. Study overall: Carrying CMV and the relevant HLA type showed in public TCR beta signatures.

This clonotype was observed many times. Its antigen is not known. Study-wide findings and caveats: HLA-C-restricted CMV-specific TCR beta clonotypes prevailed in the ex vivo response. Identification of carriers of CMV plus the relevant HLA was achieved through cumulative public TCR beta family frequency.

This CDR3 is built from 15 residues. Germline CDR1 is SEHNR and CDR2 is FQNEAQ (reference sequence). Trimming took 2 bases from V and 1 from J, leaving 11 bases between them. TCRdb ran MiXCR on the reads and lists one entry per CDR3 protein. This sample carries about 490,000 distinct CDR3 sequences, approximately 17% of them seen once, and the ten largest clones take roughly a quarter. The chain recombines TRBV7-9 with TRBJ1-1, with D perhaps matching TRBD1 (5 bases). The TCR originated in a human donor in good health (CMV status not recorded). Some clones in this sample may be carry-over from other donors' samples. Sample: CD8+ T cells from PBMCs. The CDR3 DNA is TGTGCCAGCAGCTTAACAGGATCGAGGAACACTGAAGCTTTCTTT. It is translated as CASSLTGSRNTEAFF.